A selection of T cell receptor beta chains follows, all from one sample in a study of blood T cell repertoires in COVID-19. Measured with immunoSEQ multiplex PCR; TCRdb has only the in-frame clones, and not every one. The repertoire holds over 130,000 clones, with roughly 84% as singletons. Sequences were obtained from peripheral blood. The receptors derive from a woman aged 60 to 75 with acute or convalescent COVID-19. Each CDR3 is given with its conserved first and last residue. The order of the fields is clone size, V gene, J gene, D gene, CDR3 DNA, CDR3 protein. The D gene is left open where the match is weak. Part of the rows lack a size; the others show once, few, many or a class for expanded clones.

clone_size: few
v_call: TRBV5-1
j_call: TRBJ2-2
d_call: TRBD2
cdr3_nt: TGCGCCAGCAGCCCGAGGGGGAGCGGGGGCATCATCGGGGAGCTGTTTTTT
cdr3_aa: CASSPRGSGGIIGELFF

clone_size: NA
v_call: TRBV5-4
j_call: TRBJ2-3
d_call: NA
cdr3_nt: TGTGCCAGCAGCTTCGGGGGAGTTGGCACAGATACGCAGTATTTT
cdr3_aa: CASSFGGVGTDTQYF

clone_size: NA
v_call: TRBV5-1
j_call: TRBJ2-2
d_call: TRBD2
cdr3_nt: TGCGCCAGCAGCTTGGCGCCTAGCGGGAGTCGGCACACCGGGGAGCTGTTTTTT
cdr3_aa: CASSLAPSGSRHTGELFF

clone_size: NA
v_call: TRBV28
j_call: TRBJ1-2
d_call: NA
cdr3_nt: TGTGCCAGCAGGACGTCCGGACAGACAAGCGGCTACACCTTC
cdr3_aa: CASRTSGQTSGYTF

clone_size: few
v_call: TRBV7-2
j_call: TRBJ2-3
d_call: TRBD2
cdr3_nt: TGTGCCAGCAACCCTAGCGGGGGGGGCACAGATACGCAGTATTTT
cdr3_aa: CASNPSGGGTDTQYF

clone_size: NA
v_call: TRBV15
j_call: TRBJ1-5
d_call: TRBD1
cdr3_nt: TGTGCCACCAGCAGAAACCCGGGACAGGGGGACCAGCCCCAGCATTTT
cdr3_aa: CATSRNPGQGDQPQHF

clone_size: NA
v_call: TRBV6-1
j_call: TRBJ1-1
d_call: NA
cdr3_nt: TGTGCCAGCAGTGAAGGTGTGAGCACTGAAGCTTTCTTT
cdr3_aa: CASSEGVSTEAFF

clone_size: NA
v_call: TRBV5-1
j_call: TRBJ2-3
d_call: TRBD2
cdr3_nt: TGCGCCAGCAGCTTAACAAGCGGGGAAGATACGCAGTATTTT
cdr3_aa: CASSLTSGEDTQYF

clone_size: NA
v_call: TRBV12-3/TRBV12-4
j_call: TRBJ1-1
d_call: NA
cdr3_nt: TGTGCCAGCAGTTTGAGGGTCGCTGAAGCTTTCTTT
cdr3_aa: CASSLRVAEAFF

clone_size: NA
v_call: TRBV5-1
j_call: TRBJ1-5
d_call: NA
cdr3_nt: TGCGCCAGCAGCTTGGCACCGACAGCGTATAGCAATCAGCCCCAGCATTTT
cdr3_aa: CASSLAPTAYSNQPQHF

clone_size: NA
v_call: TRBV23-1
j_call: TRBJ2-1
d_call: TRBD2
cdr3_nt: TGCGCCAGCAGTCAATCGGGGAGGGAGGGTGAGAATGAGCAGTTCTTC
cdr3_aa: CASSQSGREGENEQFF

clone_size: NA
v_call: TRBV5-4
j_call: TRBJ2-5
d_call: NA
cdr3_nt: TGTGCCAGCAGCTTGGCCGGAGGGAGGCAAGAGACCCAGTACTTC
cdr3_aa: CASSLAGGRQETQYF

clone_size: NA
v_call: TRBV15
j_call: TRBJ2-3
d_call: TRBD1
cdr3_nt: TGTGCCACCAGCGGGGACAGGACCCGCACAGATACGCAGTATTTT
cdr3_aa: CATSGDRTRTDTQYF

clone_size: NA
v_call: TRBV28
j_call: TRBJ2-3
d_call: TRBD2
cdr3_nt: TGTGCCAGCAGTTATCGGGGGGGGCCTCACGCCACAGATACGCAGTATTTT
cdr3_aa: CASSYRGGPHATDTQYF

clone_size: NA
v_call: TRBV5-4
j_call: TRBJ2-1
d_call: NA
cdr3_nt: TGTGCCAGCAGCATCGGGGAAGGGCCGTACAATGAGCAGTTCTTC
cdr3_aa: CASSIGEGPYNEQFF

clone_size: once
v_call: TRBV14
j_call: TRBJ1-6
d_call: NA
cdr3_nt: TGTGCCAGCAGCCTCGAATCAAGGGGTCCACCCCTCCACTTT
cdr3_aa: CASSLESRGPPLHF

clone_size: once
v_call: TRBV28
j_call: TRBJ1-1
d_call: TRBD1
cdr3_nt: TGTGCCAGCAGTCAACAGGGGGCATCTGAAGCTTTCTTT
cdr3_aa: CASSQQGASEAFF

clone_size: NA
v_call: TRBV15
j_call: TRBJ2-1
d_call: TRBD2
cdr3_nt: TGTGCCACCAGCATGATAGGGCGGGAGGGCCGATATGAGCAGTTCTTC
cdr3_aa: CATSMIGREGRYEQFF

clone_size: NA
v_call: TRBV19
j_call: TRBJ2-2
d_call: NA
cdr3_nt: TGTGCCAGTAGCCCTGCCGATAGCGCCCGATGGACCGGGGAGCTGTTTTTT
cdr3_aa: CASSPADSARWTGELFF

clone_size: NA
v_call: TRBV21-1
j_call: TRBJ2-2
d_call: NA
cdr3_nt: TGTGCCAGCAGCAAAGGAGGCGGGGAGCTGTTTTTT
cdr3_aa: CASSKGGGELFF

clone_size: NA
v_call: TRBV2
j_call: TRBJ2-5
d_call: TRBD2
cdr3_nt: TGTGCCAGCAACCAACTTAGGACTAGCGCTGAAGAGACCCAGTACTTC
cdr3_aa: CASNQLRTSAEETQYF

clone_size: NA
v_call: TRBV5-1
j_call: TRBJ1-1
d_call: NA
cdr3_nt: TGCGCCAGCAGCTTGTCAGTGCTCATGAACACTGAAGCTTTCTTT
cdr3_aa: CASSLSVLMNTEAFF

clone_size: NA
v_call: TRBV9
j_call: TRBJ2-7
d_call: NA
cdr3_nt: TGTGCCAGCAGCTCCTACCTCGGTTACGAGCAGTACTTC
cdr3_aa: CASSSYLGYEQYF

clone_size: NA
v_call: TRBV5-1
j_call: TRBJ2-7
d_call: NA
cdr3_nt: TGCGCCAGCAGCTTGGTCCAGGGTACCTACGAGCAGTACTTC
cdr3_aa: CASSLVQGTYEQYF

clone_size: NA
v_call: TRBV4-1
j_call: TRBJ2-2
d_call: NA
cdr3_nt: TGCGCCAGCAGCCATCCCGCGCAAGCGAACACCGGGGAGCTGTTTTTT
cdr3_aa: CASSHPAQANTGELFF

clone_size: NA
v_call: TRBV29-1
j_call: TRBJ1-4
d_call: TRBD1
cdr3_nt: TGCAGCGCAAGGGACAGAGGGTGGGAAAAACTGTTTTTT
cdr3_aa: CSARDRGWEKLFF

clone_size: few
v_call: TRBV6-6
j_call: TRBJ1-4
d_call: TRBD1
cdr3_nt: TGTGCCAGCAGTTCCCGGACAGGCAATGAAAAACTGTTTTTT
cdr3_aa: CASSSRTGNEKLFF

clone_size: NA
v_call: TRBV3-1/TRBV3-2
j_call: TRBJ2-5
d_call: NA
cdr3_nt: TGTGCCAGCAGCCCTGACTTCGAAGAGACCCAGTACTTC
cdr3_aa: CASSPDFEETQYF

clone_size: NA
v_call: TRBV28
j_call: TRBJ2-7
d_call: TRBD1
cdr3_nt: TGTGCCAGCACCGCGACAGGGGGAGCCTACGAGCAGTACTTC
cdr3_aa: CASTATGGAYEQYF

clone_size: NA
v_call: TRBV5-6
j_call: TRBJ1-1
d_call: NA
cdr3_nt: TGTGCCAGCAGCATGGCGATTTATATCGGGGGGACTGAAGCTTTCTTT
cdr3_aa: CASSMAIYIGGTEAFF

clone_size: NA
v_call: TRBV5-4
j_call: TRBJ2-7
d_call: NA
cdr3_nt: TGTGCCAGCAGCTTGGCCGCGGGGCCTCTAGGCTCCTACGAGCAGTACTTC
cdr3_aa: CASSLAAGPLGSYEQYF

clone_size: NA
v_call: TRBV27
j_call: TRBJ2-7
d_call: NA
cdr3_nt: TGTGCCAGCAGGGAACTATGGCCCTACGAGCAGTACTTC
cdr3_aa: CASRELWPYEQYF

clone_size: few
v_call: TRBV27
j_call: TRBJ2-7
d_call: NA
cdr3_nt: TGTGCCAGCAGCCAGGACTTCTACGAGCAGTACTTC
cdr3_aa: CASSQDFYEQYF

clone_size: NA
v_call: TRBV19
j_call: TRBJ2-7
d_call: TRBD1
cdr3_nt: TGTGCCAGTAAGGGCGGGACAGGGGGCTACGAGCAGTACTTC
cdr3_aa: CASKGGTGGYEQYF

clone_size: NA
v_call: TRBV7-8
j_call: TRBJ2-4
d_call: TRBD1
cdr3_nt: TGTGCCAGCAGCCTACGACAGGGAAGATCCAAAAACATTCAGTACTTC
cdr3_aa: CASSLRQGRSKNIQYF

clone_size: NA
v_call: TRBV6-6
j_call: TRBJ2-7
d_call: NA
cdr3_nt: TGTGCCAGCAGTTACGAGGCACTACCTCGCGAGCAGTACTTC
cdr3_aa: CASSYEALPREQYF

clone_size: NA
v_call: TRBV6-5
j_call: TRBJ1-1
d_call: TRBD1
cdr3_nt: TGTGCCAGCAGTTACCCCGGACAGGGGTTGAACACTGAAGCTTTCTTT
cdr3_aa: CASSYPGQGLNTEAFF

clone_size: few
v_call: TRBV10-3
j_call: TRBJ2-1
d_call: TRBD1
cdr3_nt: TGTGCCATCAGTGAGTTACAGGGGACGTACAATGAGCAGTTCTTC
cdr3_aa: CAISELQGTYNEQFF

clone_size: NA
v_call: TRBV28
j_call: TRBJ2-5
d_call: NA
cdr3_nt: TGTGCCAGCAGACCCTGGACAGACGGGGAAGAGACCCAGTACTTC
cdr3_aa: CASRPWTDGEETQYF

clone_size: NA
v_call: TRBV7-2
j_call: TRBJ2-2
d_call: TRBD2
cdr3_nt: TGTGCCAGCAGACCCTCCAGCGGGAGTACGAACACCGGGGAGCTGTTTTTT
cdr3_aa: CASRPSSGSTNTGELFF

clone_size: NA
v_call: TRBV19
j_call: TRBJ2-7
d_call: TRBD1
cdr3_nt: TGTGCCAGTAGTATCCAGGGGGCCGTTTCCGAGCAGTACTTC
cdr3_aa: CASSIQGAVSEQYF

clone_size: NA
v_call: TRBV23-1
j_call: TRBJ1-5
d_call: TRBD1
cdr3_nt: TGCGCCCGAGGAGACAGGGGTAGCAATCAGCCCCAGCATTTT
cdr3_aa: CARGDRGSNQPQHF

clone_size: once
v_call: TRBV20-1
j_call: TRBJ2-3
d_call: TRBD2
cdr3_nt: TGCAGTGCTAGTGCCGAAGGGACTAGCGGGAGATCAGATACGCAGTATTTT
cdr3_aa: CSASAEGTSGRSDTQYF

clone_size: many
v_call: TRBV24-1
j_call: TRBJ2-3
d_call: TRBD1
cdr3_nt: TGTGCCACCAGTGACACAGGGGGCCCAGATACGCAGTATTTT
cdr3_aa: CATSDTGGPDTQYF

clone_size: NA
v_call: TRBV24-1
j_call: TRBJ2-5
d_call: NA
cdr3_nt: TGTGCCACCAGTGATTTGAGGGAGCGTCAAGAGACCCAGTACTTC
cdr3_aa: CATSDLRERQETQYF

clone_size: NA
v_call: TRBV28
j_call: TRBJ1-5
d_call: NA
cdr3_nt: TGTGCCAGCAGTGCCTCACAGGGATTTAGCAATCAGCCCCAGCATTTT
cdr3_aa: CASSASQGFSNQPQHF

clone_size: NA
v_call: TRBV7-9
j_call: TRBJ1-2
d_call: TRBD1
cdr3_nt: TGTGCCAGCAGCCCGCCGACAGGGAGCCGTGGCTACACCTTC
cdr3_aa: CASSPPTGSRGYTF

clone_size: NA
v_call: TRBV28
j_call: TRBJ1-5
d_call: NA
cdr3_nt: TGTGCCAGCAGTTTGGTTCCGGGAACGAGCACCAATCAGCCCCAGCATTTT
cdr3_aa: CASSLVPGTSTNQPQHF

clone_size: NA
v_call: TRBV18
j_call: TRBJ1-4
d_call: NA
cdr3_nt: TGTGCCAGCTCACCAGGGTCTCCGGGGGCAACTAATGAAAAACTGTTTTTT
cdr3_aa: CASSPGSPGATNEKLFF

clone_size: NA
v_call: TRBV4-2
j_call: TRBJ1-2
d_call: NA
cdr3_nt: TGTGCCAGCAGCCAAGATCCGACAGAGACAAACTATGGCTACACCTTC
cdr3_aa: CASSQDPTETNYGYTF

clone_size: NA
v_call: TRBV4-3
j_call: TRBJ1-5
d_call: TRBD1
cdr3_nt: TGCGCCAGCAGCCAAGTACAGGGGAATCAGCCCCAGCATTTT
cdr3_aa: CASSQVQGNQPQHF

clone_size: NA
v_call: TRBV13
j_call: TRBJ2-7
d_call: NA
cdr3_nt: TGTGCCAGCAGCTTATCCCGGGAGTGGCAGTACTTC
cdr3_aa: CASSLSREWQYF

clone_size: NA
v_call: TRBV19
j_call: TRBJ1-5
d_call: NA
cdr3_nt: TGTGCCAGTAGTCTTTCACTGGGGGGTCAGCCCCAGCATTTT
cdr3_aa: CASSLSLGGQPQHF